Listed below are T cell receptor beta chains from one sample, sequenced in a study of T cells in Graves' hyperthyroidism and ophthalmopathy. From the multiplex PCR reads, TCRdb called clonotypes with MiXCR, one entry per CDR3 protein. This sample has fewer than 400,000 distinct CDR3 sequences, with 16% found just once. The sequencing sample was made of blood. These TCRs come from a man aged 25-45 years with Graves' hyperthyroidism. The conserved cysteine and the conserved F or W are not part of the CDR3 here.

v_call	j_call	cdr3_aa
TRBV12-3/TRBV12-4	TRBJ2-7	ASSWTRFYEQY
TRBV5-5	TRBJ2-7	ASSRARDRVSYEQY
TRBV6-2/TRBV6-3	TRBJ2-7	ASSYSGTGGIYEQY
TRBV3-1	TRBJ2-7	ASSQDKMDEQY
TRBV3-1	TRBJ2-5	ASSPGLIRGETQY
TRBV27	TRBJ1-1	ASTLSGGYTEAF
TRBV10-3	TRBJ1-1	AIRGPNTEAF
TRBV10-3	TRBJ1-3	AISESTRPSSGNTIY
TRBV11-2	TRBJ2-1	ASSWTSGGYNEQF
TRBV11-2	TRBJ2-7	ASSLAGQGDEQY
TRBV7-8	TRBJ2-1	ASSLEGQYNEQF
TRBV24-1	TRBJ1-4	ATSDPNDEKLF
TRBV7-9	TRBJ2-5	ASSLVLEQETQY
TRBV12-3/TRBV12-4	TRBJ2-7	ASSAGTGWEQY
TRBV3-1	TRBJ1-2	ASSAKTVGRFLDGYT
TRBV7-9	TRBJ2-7	ASSLYQGPGEQY
TRBV5-1	TRBJ1-1	ASSPPAREAF
TRBV3-1	TRBJ2-7	ASSEGLDEQY
TRBV3-1	TRBJ2-7	ASSGKDAGWDEQY
TRBV28	TRBJ1-2	ASSSTDRNYGYT
TRBV5-6	TRBJ1-5	ASSSARTWGNQPQH
TRBV12-5	TRBJ1-5	ASGLDNQPQH
TRBV12-3/TRBV12-4	TRBJ2-7	ASSSANRGEQY
TRBV2	TRBJ1-2	ASSDRVFRGYGYT
TRBV27	TRBJ1-1	ASSLREFTEAF
TRBV28	TRBJ1-5	ASNQNTGSNQPQH
TRBV20-1	TRBJ2-3	SAGGLAGSWGTDTQY
TRBV7-9	TRBJ1-1	ASSFSTENTEAF
TRBV28	TRBJ2-3	ASSTYRGDTQY
TRBV19	TRBJ2-1	ASRGGPTSSYNEQF
TRBV27	TRBJ2-2	ASLPRAQGAESGELF